The T cell receptor beta chain described here comes from a study of T cell repertoires in aging, cancer and after chemotherapy. About the study: Patients with chronic lymphocytic leukemia were sampled before and after fludarabine- or bendamustine-based chemotherapy. Findings and caveats of the study: Hematological cancer patients had lymphoid organ infiltration that may impair thymic emigration or T cell expansion.

Rearranged V-D-J TRB sequences were amplified with a mixed TRB-A/B primer pool. Each CDR3 protein gets one entry after TCRdb re-called the multiplex PCR reads with MiXCR. The sample contains about 2,600 distinct CDR3 sequences, 51% of which appear only once. CDR1 is MNHEY and CDR2 is SVGAGI in the germline V gene. The J segment lost 0 bases and the V segment lost 6 bases, leaving 3 bases of the junction unmatched. The CDR3 length is 15 residues. As concerns this clonotype: Its antigen is unidentified.

The template was genomic DNA from peripheral blood, not RNA. The sequence was collected from a human donor with a blood cancer. The chain is built from TRBV6-5 and TRBJ2-2; 8 nucleotides agree with TRBD2. Sequenced sample: blood. The CDR3 region has the DNA TGTGCCAGCAGCGGGGGGGCTGCGAACACCGGGGAGCTGTTTTTT. Translation: CASSGGAANTGELFF.